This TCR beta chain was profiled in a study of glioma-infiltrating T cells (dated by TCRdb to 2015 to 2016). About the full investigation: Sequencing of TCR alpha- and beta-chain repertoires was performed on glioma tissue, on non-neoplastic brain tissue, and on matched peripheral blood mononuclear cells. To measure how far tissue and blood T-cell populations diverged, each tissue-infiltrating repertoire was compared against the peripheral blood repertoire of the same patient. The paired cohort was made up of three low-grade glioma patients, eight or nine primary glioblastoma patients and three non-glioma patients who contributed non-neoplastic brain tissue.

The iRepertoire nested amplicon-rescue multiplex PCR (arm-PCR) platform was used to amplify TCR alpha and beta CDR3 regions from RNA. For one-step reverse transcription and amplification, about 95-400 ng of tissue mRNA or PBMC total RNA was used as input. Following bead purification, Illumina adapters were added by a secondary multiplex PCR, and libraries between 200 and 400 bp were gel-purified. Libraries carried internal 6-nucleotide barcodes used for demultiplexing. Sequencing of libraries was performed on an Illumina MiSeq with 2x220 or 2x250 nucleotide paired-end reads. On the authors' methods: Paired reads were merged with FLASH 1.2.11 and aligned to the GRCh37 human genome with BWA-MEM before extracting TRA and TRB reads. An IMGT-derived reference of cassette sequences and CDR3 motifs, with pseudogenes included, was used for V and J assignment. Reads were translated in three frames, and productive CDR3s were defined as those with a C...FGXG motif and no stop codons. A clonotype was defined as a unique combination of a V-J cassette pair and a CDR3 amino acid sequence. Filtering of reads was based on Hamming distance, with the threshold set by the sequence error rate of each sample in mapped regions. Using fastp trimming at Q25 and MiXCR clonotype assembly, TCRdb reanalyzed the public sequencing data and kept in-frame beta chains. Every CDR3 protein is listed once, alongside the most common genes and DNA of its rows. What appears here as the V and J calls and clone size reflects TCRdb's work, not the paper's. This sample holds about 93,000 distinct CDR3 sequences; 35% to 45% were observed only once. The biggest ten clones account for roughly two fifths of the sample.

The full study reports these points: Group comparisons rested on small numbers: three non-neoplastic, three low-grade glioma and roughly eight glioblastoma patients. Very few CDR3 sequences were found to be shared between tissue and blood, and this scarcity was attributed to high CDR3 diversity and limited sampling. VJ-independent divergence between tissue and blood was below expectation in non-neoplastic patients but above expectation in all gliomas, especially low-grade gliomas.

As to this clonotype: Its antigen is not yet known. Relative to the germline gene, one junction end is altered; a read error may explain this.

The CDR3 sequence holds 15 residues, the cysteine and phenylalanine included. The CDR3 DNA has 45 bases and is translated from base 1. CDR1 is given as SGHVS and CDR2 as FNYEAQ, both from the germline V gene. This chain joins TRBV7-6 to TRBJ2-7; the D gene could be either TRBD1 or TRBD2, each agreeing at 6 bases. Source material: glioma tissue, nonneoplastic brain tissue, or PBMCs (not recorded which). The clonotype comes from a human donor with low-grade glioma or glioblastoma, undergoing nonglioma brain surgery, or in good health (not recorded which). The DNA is TGTGCCTGCAGCTTAGCAGGTCCCTCCGGGGGCGAGAAGTACTTC. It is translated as CACSLAGPSGGEKYF.